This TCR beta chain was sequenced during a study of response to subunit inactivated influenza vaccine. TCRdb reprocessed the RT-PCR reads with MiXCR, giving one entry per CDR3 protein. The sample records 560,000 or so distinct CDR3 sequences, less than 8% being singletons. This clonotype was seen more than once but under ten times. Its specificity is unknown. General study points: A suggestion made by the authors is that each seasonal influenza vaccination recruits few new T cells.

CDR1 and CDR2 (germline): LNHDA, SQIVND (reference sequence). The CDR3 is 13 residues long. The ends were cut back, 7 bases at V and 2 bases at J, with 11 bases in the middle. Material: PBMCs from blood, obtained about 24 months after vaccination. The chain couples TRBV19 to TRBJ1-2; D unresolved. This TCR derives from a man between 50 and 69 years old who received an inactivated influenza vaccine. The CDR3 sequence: CASTIRPNYGYTF. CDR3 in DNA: TGTGCCAGTACCATCCGGCCCAACTATGGCTACACCTTC.